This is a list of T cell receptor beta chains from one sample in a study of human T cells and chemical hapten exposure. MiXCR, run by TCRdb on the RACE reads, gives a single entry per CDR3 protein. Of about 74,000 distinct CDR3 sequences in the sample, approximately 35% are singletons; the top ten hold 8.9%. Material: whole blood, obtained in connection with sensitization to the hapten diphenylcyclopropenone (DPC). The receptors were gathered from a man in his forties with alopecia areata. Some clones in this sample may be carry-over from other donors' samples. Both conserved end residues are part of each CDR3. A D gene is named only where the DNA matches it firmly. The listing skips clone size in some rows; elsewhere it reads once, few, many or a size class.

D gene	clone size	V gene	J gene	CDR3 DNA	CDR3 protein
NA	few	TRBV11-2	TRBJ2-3	TGTGCCAGCAGCTTAGTAGGCAGGGGGGCCACAGATACGCAGTATTTT	CASSLVGRGATDTQYF
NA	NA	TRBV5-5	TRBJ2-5	TGTGCCAGCAGCCTACCGGACTTCCAAGAGACCCAGTACTTC	CASSLPDFQETQYF
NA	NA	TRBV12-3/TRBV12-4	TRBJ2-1	TGTGCCAGCAGTAGGAGTGCCGGTTACAATGAGCAGTTCTTC	CASSRSAGYNEQFF
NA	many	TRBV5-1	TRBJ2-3	TGCGCCAGCAGCTTGGGTCTACCTTACACAGATACGCAGTATTTT	CASSLGLPYTDTQYF
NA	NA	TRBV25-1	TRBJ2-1	TGTGCCAGCAGTGAACCCCGCAATGAGCAGTTCTTC	CASSEPRNEQFF
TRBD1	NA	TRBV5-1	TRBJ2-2	TGCGCCAGCAGCGTGGGGACAGGTTTCACCGGGGAGCTGTTTTTT	CASSVGTGFTGELFF
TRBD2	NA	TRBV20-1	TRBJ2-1	TGCAGTGCTAGAGACACTAGCGGGAGGGCCTACAATGAGCAGTTCTTC	CSARDTSGRAYNEQFF
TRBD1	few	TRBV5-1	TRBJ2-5	TGCGCCAGCAGCTTGTCAGGGACAGGGCTCGGAGAGACCCAGTACTTC	CASSLSGTGLGETQYF
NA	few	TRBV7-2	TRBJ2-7	TGTGCCAGCAGCTTACACGACGAGCAGTACTTC	CASSLHDEQYF
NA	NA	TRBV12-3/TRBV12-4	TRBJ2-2	TGTGCCAGCAGTCCGGACAGTCACGTTACCGGGGAGCTGTTTTTT	CASSPDSHVTGELFF
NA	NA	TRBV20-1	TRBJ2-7	TGCAGTGGTTCGATAAGCAAGAACGAGCAGTACTTC	CSGSISKNEQYF
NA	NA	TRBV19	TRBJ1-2	TGTGCCAGTAGTATCCGGGACGGACTACTTCACTATGGCTACACCTTC	CASSIRDGLLHYGYTF
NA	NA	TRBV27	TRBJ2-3	TGTGCCAGCAGTTTAGGAGAGTTCAGCACAGATACGCAGTATTTT	CASSLGEFSTDTQYF
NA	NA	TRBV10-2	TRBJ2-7	TGCGCCAGCAGGGATTTGGGAGGCTACGAGCAGTACTTC	CASRDLGGYEQYF
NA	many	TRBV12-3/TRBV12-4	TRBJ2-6	TGTGCCAGCAGTTCTGGGGCCAACGTCCTGACTTTC	CASSSGANVLTF
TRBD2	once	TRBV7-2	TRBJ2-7	TGTGCCAGCACCCGACTAGCGGGCTACGAGCAGTACTTC	CASTRLAGYEQYF
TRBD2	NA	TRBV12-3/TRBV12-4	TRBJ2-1	TGTGCCAGCAGTCAGGGACTAGCGGGAGGTTACAATGAGCAGTTCTTC	CASSQGLAGGYNEQFF
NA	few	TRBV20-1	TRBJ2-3	TGCAGTGCTAGCAGAGGGATAGATACGCAGTATTTT	CSASRGIDTQYF
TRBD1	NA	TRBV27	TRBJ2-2	TGTGCCAGCAGTCTTGGACAGGGTAACACCGGGGAGCTGTTTTTT	CASSLGQGNTGELFF